The clone carrying this T cell receptor (beta chain) occurred once. This entry comes from a study of blood T cell repertoires in COVID-19. Background on the study: Acute and convalescent COVID-19 specimens originated in the United States, Italy and Spain. T cells, B-cell-depleted T cells, or PBMCs provided the cDNA or gDNA that served as material.

Germline lookup yields CDR1 SGHVS and CDR2 FQNEAQ. The CDR3 covers 13 residues. Trimming pared 1 base from V and 6 bases from J, leaving 8 bases between. In the source study's methods: Reference gene primer amplification yielded estimated nucleated cell counts. Measured with immunoSEQ multiplex PCR; TCRdb has only the in-frame clones, and not every one. From that table come the V and J calls and clone size; the DNA was used to work out D and trimming. The repertoire holds about 44,000 clones, 89% seen once, with roughly a sixth in the top ten. This chain connects TRBV7-8 to TRBJ2-3, with D possibly TRBD1 on 6 matching bases. This TCR was sampled from a man aged 65 to 79 with active COVID-19. The sample consisted of peripheral blood. The CDR3 is CASSLGGQDTQYF. Here the CDR3 DNA reads TGTGCCAGCAGCTTAGGGGGGCAGGATACGCAGTATTTT.